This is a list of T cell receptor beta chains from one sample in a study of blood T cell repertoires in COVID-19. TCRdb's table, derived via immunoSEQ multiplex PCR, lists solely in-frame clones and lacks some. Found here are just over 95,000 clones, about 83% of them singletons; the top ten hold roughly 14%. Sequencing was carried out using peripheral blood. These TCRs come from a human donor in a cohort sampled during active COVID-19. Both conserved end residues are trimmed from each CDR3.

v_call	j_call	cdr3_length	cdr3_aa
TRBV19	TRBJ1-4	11	ASREPTNEKLF
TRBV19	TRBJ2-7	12	ASSMTSGPYEQY
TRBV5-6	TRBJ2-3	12	ASSLFRGTDTQY
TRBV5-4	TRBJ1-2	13	ASSLELGQLYGYT
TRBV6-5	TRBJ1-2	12	ASSSYRGWYGYT
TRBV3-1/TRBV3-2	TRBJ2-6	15	ASSQDGASPGANVLT
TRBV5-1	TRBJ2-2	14	ASSPLQGADTGELF
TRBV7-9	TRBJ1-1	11	ASSYGTVTEAF
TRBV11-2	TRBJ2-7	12	ASSLVSQTYEQY
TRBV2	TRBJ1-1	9	ASSGQSEAF
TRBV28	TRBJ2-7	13	ASSFDRKSSYEQY
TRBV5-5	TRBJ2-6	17	ASSLYSKQGYSGANVLT
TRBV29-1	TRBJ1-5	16	SGLTGGPLRFSNQPQH
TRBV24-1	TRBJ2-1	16	ATSDRLAEWGSYNEQF
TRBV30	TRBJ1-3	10	AWSPRGNTIY
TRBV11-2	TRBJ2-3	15	ASSLEVGLAGSDTQY
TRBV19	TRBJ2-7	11	ASSIDRGSEQY
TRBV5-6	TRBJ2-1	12	ASSTRDEYNEQF
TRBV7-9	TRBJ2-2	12	ASSPRLDLGELF
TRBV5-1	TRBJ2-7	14	ASSLGFAGISYEQY
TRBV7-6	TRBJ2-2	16	ASSFGPGQGKNTGELF
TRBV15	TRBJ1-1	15	ATSRDKGGQRGLPAF
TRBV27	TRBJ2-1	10	ASSLQGLVQF
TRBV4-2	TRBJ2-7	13	ASSQDEASVYEQY
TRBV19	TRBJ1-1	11	ASRRMEDTEAF
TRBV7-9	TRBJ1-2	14	ASSLRQGQGTYGYT
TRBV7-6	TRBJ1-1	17	ASRLSGSGATGGGTEAF
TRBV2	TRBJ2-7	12	ASSPSTNYYEQY
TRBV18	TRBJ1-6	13	ASSPYTGAGSPLH
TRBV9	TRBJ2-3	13	ASSVGGGFTDTQY
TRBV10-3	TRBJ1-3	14	AISDRDRGPGNTIY
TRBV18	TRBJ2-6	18	ASSLRVQGPLSSGANVLT
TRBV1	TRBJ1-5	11	TSSQDRLQPQH
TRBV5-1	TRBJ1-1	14	ASRAGQGGMNTEAF
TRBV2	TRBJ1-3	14	ASIEAAGFSGNTIY
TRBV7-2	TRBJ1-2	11	ASSPRRAGNYT
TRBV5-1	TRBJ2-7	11	ASSLNSMNEQY
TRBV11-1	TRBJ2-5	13	ASSSSGTGVQTQY
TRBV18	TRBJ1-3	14	ASQHEPQSSGNTIY
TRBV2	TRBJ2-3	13	ASSEGRGVRDTQY
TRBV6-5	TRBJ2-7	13	ASSWGMVSSYEQY
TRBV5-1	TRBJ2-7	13	ASSLAGQGYYEQY
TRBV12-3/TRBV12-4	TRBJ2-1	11	ASSTTDYNEQF
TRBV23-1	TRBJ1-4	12	ARVGGTENEKLF
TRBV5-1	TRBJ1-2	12	ASSFGRSVDSYT
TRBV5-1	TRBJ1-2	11	ASSAGPGDGYT
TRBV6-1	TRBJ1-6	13	ASSERTGGDSPLH
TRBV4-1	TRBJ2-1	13	ASSQGQVGDNEQF
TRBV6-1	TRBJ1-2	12	ASSESGGGVGYT
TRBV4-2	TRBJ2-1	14	ASSQDQSGGGSEQF
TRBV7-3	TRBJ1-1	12	ASSLTGAVTEAF
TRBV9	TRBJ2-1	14	ASSVATESSYNEQF
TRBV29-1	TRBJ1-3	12	SVTGAGGGNTIY
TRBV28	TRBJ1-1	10	ASGLENTEAF
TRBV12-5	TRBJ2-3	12	ASLHGGGTDTQY
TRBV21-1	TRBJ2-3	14	ASSRTSETSTDTQY